This note documents a single T cell receptor (beta chain) sequence. Its recognized antigen is unknown. Per-base qualities were not stored, and no clone one base away is much larger. These data are taken from a study of blood T cell repertoires in COVID-19 (dated by TCRdb to between 2020 and 2021). For the wider study: Samples covering the acute and convalescent phases of COVID-19 were provided by collaborators in the United States, Italy and Spain. The material from the prospective study consisted of cDNA or gDNA derived from T cells, B-cell-depleted T cells, or PBMCs. The dataset comprised deeply sampled blood TCRbeta repertoires from subjects exposed to, actively infected with, or recovered from COVID-19. The repertoires were released in a freely available public database meant as a resource for research on the immune response to SARS-CoV-2. The samples were drawn from two sources: the first 160 participants of the ongoing ImmuneRACE study, and 950 to 1,500 subjects contributed by 6 global collaborators. Sample metadata almost always included a de-identified subject ID, COVID-19 status, age in years and sex. Where HLA class I and class II types were available, the types were taken from metadata supplied by the sample provider, not from assay-based typing. Paper-wide results and their limitations: Clinical and demographic metadata were provided uncurated, with the amount varying by source and participant.

TCRbeta CDR3 regions were amplified from genomic DNA by means of the immunoSEQ Assay, a bias-controlled multiplex PCR. Per the authors' processing: The number of nucleated cells in each sample was estimated by amplification of reference gene primers within the assay. To quantify the absolute abundance of each unique TCRbeta CDR3 rearrangement, sequence reads were collapsed and filtered. Productive Simpson clonality was computed per sample as the square root of Simpson's diversity index over productive rearrangements. What TCRdb holds here is the immuneACCESS table cut down to in-frame rearrangements. Part of the clones is not present; checked against another copy, under half of the missing clones reflect an unresolved V gene, and the others are unexplained. That table gives V, J and clone size, and the DNA gave D and trimming. A total of under 300,000 clones appear in this sample, approximately 85% of them only once. Of the sample, approximately 2% is held by the ten largest clones.

Enrolling through a virtual design, the prospective study's participants ranged in age from roughly 18 to 100 years and lived across some 23 United States geographic areas. In the prospective study, cohorts were assigned on the basis of participant-reported clinical history obtained from a screening survey and a study questionnaire. Recovered participants in ImmuneRACE Cohort 3 were defined as having two consecutive negative NP/OP PCR tests, clearance from a healthcare professional, or resolution of symptoms. In the prospective study, whole blood, serum and a nasopharyngeal or oropharyngeal swab were collected from each participant by mobile phlebotomists. Additional blood draws and questionnaires over an approximately 2-month period could optionally be provided by prospective study participants. Before DNA extraction, blood samples from the prospective study were shipped at room temperature or frozen.

CDR1 MDHEN and CDR2 SYDVKM were looked up in the germline V gene. The CDR3 has 13 amino acids, counting the end cysteine and phenylalanine. Only the CDR3 region is kept as DNA, spanning 39 bases read in frame from base 1. At the junction V is shortened by 6 bases and J by 6 bases, with 15 bases in between. The sequenced sample was PBMCs or T cells enriched from blood (not recorded which). The TCR sequence derives from a woman aged 45-60 years who had recovered from COVID-19. The rearranged segments are TRBV28 and TRBJ2-7, with TRBD1 tentatively as D gene (6 bases match). The CDR3 region reads CASSPTGPLEQYF. The nucleotide sequence reads as follows: TGTGCCAGCAGCCCGACAGGACCTCTCGAGCAGTACTTC.